This T cell receptor beta chain was sequenced during a study of blood T cell repertoires in COVID-19. For the study at large: Spain, Italy and the United States supplied samples that represented acute and convalescent COVID-19. Nucleic acid was either cDNA or gDNA, and it came from T cells, B-cell-depleted T cells, or PBMCs.

How the authors handled the data: Amplification with reference gene primers provided the estimates of nucleated cell counts. Profiled with immunoSEQ multiplex PCR; TCRdb holds only in-frame clones, not every one. V and J calls and clone size come straight from that table; D and trimming were deduced from the DNA. There are fewer than 200,000 clones in the sample; about 80% occur only once, and roughly 8.6% lies in the top ten. V was trimmed by 6 bases and J by 0 bases, leaving 20 bases between them. The CDR3 spans 17 residues. Germline V gives CDR1 MNHEY, CDR2 SVGEGT. The chain joins TRBV6-2 or TRBV6-3 to TRBJ1-1; TRBD1 might be the D (5 bases). The sequence was obtained from a woman between 50 and 59 years old with active or convalescent COVID-19. The source material was peripheral blood. This CDR3 reads CASSENQGTHVNTEAFF. Written as DNA, the CDR3 is TGTGCCAGCAGCGAGAATCAGGGTACCCATGTGAACACTGAAGCTTTCTTT.